This passage covers 2 T cell receptor beta chains from one sample sequenced in a study of response to subunit inactivated influenza vaccine (dated 2018 in TCRdb). The receptor library was made with RT-PCR. The run used an Illumina HiSeq 2500. TCRdb ran its own pipeline on the public reads, namely fastp trimming at Q25 and MiXCR clone calling, and kept in-frame beta chains. Every distinct CDR3 protein forms one entry, paired with its most common genes and DNA. Within this sample are more than 500,000 distinct CDR3 sequences, with approximately 11% of them counted one time only. The top ten hold about 11% of the sample. The data were also submitted as part of a second study, on T cells expressing NK-cell markers. As described in the second report: The TCR beta cDNA libraries were made using 5'RACE template switching, a step that added both a universal primer site and unique molecular identifiers.

The input for sequencing was PBMCs from blood, taken on the day of vaccination. The receptors derive from a man in his fifties who received an inactivated influenza vaccine. Donor details come from another sample of the same person, matched by shared clones.

The chain employs TRBV5-1 and TRBJ1-3, with 10 bases lining up with TRBD1. Germline V gene sequence: CDR1 SGHRS, CDR2 YFSETQ. This CDR3 spans 16 amino acids. With V trimmed by 4 bases and J by 3 bases, 7 bases remained unmatched. The CDR3 here is CASSQTGGIFGNTIYF. The CDR3 nucleotides read TGCGCCAGCAGCCAGACAGGGGGCATATTTGGAAACACCATATATTTT.

CDR3: CASRGPGLSETQYF. The DNA for the CDR3 is TGTGCCAGCAGGGGGCCCGGGTTGTCGGAGACCCAGTACTTC. J is TRBJ2-5 and V is TRBV28, with D possibly matching TRBD1 (5 bases). Germline CDR1 MDHEN, CDR2 SYDVKM. The CDR3 runs 14 residues. Trimming cost V 6 bases and J 5 bases, with 16 bases left between them.